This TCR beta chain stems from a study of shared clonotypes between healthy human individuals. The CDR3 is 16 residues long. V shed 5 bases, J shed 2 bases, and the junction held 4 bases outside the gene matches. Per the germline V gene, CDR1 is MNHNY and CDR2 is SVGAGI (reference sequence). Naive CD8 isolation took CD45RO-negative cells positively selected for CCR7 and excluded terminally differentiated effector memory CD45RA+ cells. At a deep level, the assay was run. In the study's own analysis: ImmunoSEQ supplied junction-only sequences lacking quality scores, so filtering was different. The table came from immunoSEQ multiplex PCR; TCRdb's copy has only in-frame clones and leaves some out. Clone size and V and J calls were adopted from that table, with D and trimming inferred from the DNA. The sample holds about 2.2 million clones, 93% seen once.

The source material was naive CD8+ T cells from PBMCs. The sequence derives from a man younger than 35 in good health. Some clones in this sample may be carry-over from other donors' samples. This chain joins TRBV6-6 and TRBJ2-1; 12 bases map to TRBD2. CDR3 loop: CASSPTSGRPYNEQFF. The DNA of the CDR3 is TGTGCCAGCAGTCCCACTAGCGGGAGGCCCTACAATGAGCAGTTCTTC.